Shown below are 11 T cell receptor beta chains from a single sample sequenced in a study of CD8 T cells in ankylosing spondylitis. Findings and limits, study-wide: About 8 highly homologous variants made up a TCR beta motif that seemed to typify ankylosing spondylitis blood.

TCRdb itself ran the 5' RACE reads through MiXCR, one entry per CDR3 protein. The profile shows hundreds of thousands of distinct CDR3 sequences, roughly 13% of them singletons. The antigens of these receptors remain unknown. Sequencing was carried out using blood, either unsorted or a sorted T cell fraction (not recorded which). Receptors originate from a male donor with ankylosing spondylitis.

There are a few counts of this clonotype. The chain is built from TRBV3-1 and TRBJ2-7; 10 bases align to TRBD2. The CDR3 runs to 14 residues. The germline V gene has CDR1 LGHDT and CDR2 YNNKEL (reference sequence). The J segment lost 8 bases and the V segment lost 3 bases, leaving 7 bases of the junction unmatched. CDR3 nucleotides: TGTGCCAGCAGCCAGCCGGGACTAGCGAATAAGCAGTACTTC. Amino acids: CASSQPGLANKQYF.

Only a few counts were recorded for this clonotype. This chain links TRBV5-5 with TRBJ2-3; the D call may be TRBD1 or TRBD2 (5 bases each). CDR1 is SGHKS, CDR2 YYEKEE, per germline (reference sequence). Trimming removed 2 bases from V and 8 bases from J, with 24 bases in between. This CDR3 is built from 17 residues. The CDR3 nucleotides are TGTGCCAGCAGCTTCCAACCGGGACCGCGGTCCGGAGGTACGCAGTATTTT. Its translation is CASSFQPGPRSGGTQYF.

The chain links TRBV7-2 to TRBJ1-5; no reliable D call. Trimming pared 2 bases from V and 1 base from J, leaving 9 bases between. The CDR3 loop spans 15 amino acids. In germline, CDR1 is SGHTA, CDR2 FQGNSA. CDR3 DNA sequence: TGTGCCAGCAGCTTAACGGGGAGGAGCAATCAGCCCCAGCATTTT. Protein sequence: CASSLTGRSNQPQHF. The full variable domain, with the rest looked up from reference TRBV7-2 and TRBJ1-5, is GAGVSQSPSNKVTEKGKDVELRCDPISGHTALYWYRQSLGQGLEFLIYFQGNSAPDKSGLPSDRFSAERTGGSVSTLTIQRTQQEDSAVYLCASSLTGRSNQPQHFGDGTRLSIL.

This chain joins TRBV24-1 and TRBJ2-1; 7 nucleotides line up with TRBD2. J was trimmed by 8 bases and V by 4 bases; bases with no gene match: 13. The V gene's germline CDR1 is KGHDR and CDR2 SFDVKD. The CDR3 has 16 amino acids. The CDR3 reads CATSDPGLGGRYEQFF. For the CDR3, the DNA is TGTGCCACCAGTGACCCAGGACTGGGGGGGAGGTATGAGCAGTTCTTC.

The V and J genes are TRBV12-3 or TRBV12-4 and TRBJ1-4, with TRBD1 matching over 9 bases. The CDR3 length is 14 residues. V was pared by 5 bases and J by 4 bases, with 2 bases of the junction left unmatched. CDR3: CASSRQGGNEKLFF. DNA of the CDR3: TGTGCCAGCAGTCGACAGGGGGGTAATGAAAAACTGTTTTTT.

This clonotype was found a few times. The V gene is TRBV5-1, the J gene TRBJ2-2; 8 bases align to TRBD2. From germline, CDR1 is SGHRS and CDR2 YFSETQ. CDR3 length: 18 amino acids. The ends lost 3 bases at V and 2 bases at J; junction bases unmatched: 12. The CDR3 reads CASSSGGLAGGNTGELFF. As DNA, the CDR3 is TGCGCCAGCAGCTCCGGCGGACTAGCCGGAGGAAACACCGGGGAGCTGTTTTTT.

The chain has TRBV3-1 and TRBJ2-1; D not resolved. The CDR3 consists of 13 residues. Germline V gene data show CDR1 as LGHDT and CDR2 as YNNKEL (reference sequence). V shed 4 bases and J shed 10 bases, with 14 bases lying between them. CDR3 residues: CASSLLNVGEQFF. CDR3 nucleotides: TGTGCCAGCAGCCTCCTCAACGTCGGAGAGCAGTTCTTC.

The chain combines TRBV3-1 with TRBJ1-2, with 7 bases aligning to TRBD1. In germline, CDR1 is LGHDT, CDR2 YNNKEL (reference sequence). The CDR3 has 13 amino acids. The junction had 3 bases not matched to a gene; V was cut back by 4 bases and J by 4 bases. The CDR3 here is CASSPRTGYGYTF. The CDR3 nucleotides read TGTGCCAGCAGCCCCCGGACAGGCTATGGCTACACCTTC.

This clonotype was counted a few times. J is TRBJ2-1 and V is TRBV3-1, with TRBD2 identical over 7 bases. Germline CDR1 reads LGHDT; CDR2 reads YNNKEL (reference sequence). After removal of 0 bases from V and 16 bases from J, the junction contained 9 bases not matched to a gene. The CDR3 is 13 amino acids. CDR3 sequence (DNA): TGTGCCAGCAGCCAAGATAGACTAGCCAGAGTTTTCTTC. It specifies CASSQDRLARVFF.

This clonotype was detected ten times or more. The chain recombines TRBV7-9 with TRBJ2-1; unclear D gene. Trimming took 5 bases from V and 10 from J, leaving 18 bases between them. CDR1 is SEHNR and CDR2 is FQNEAQ in the germline V gene (reference sequence). This CDR3 is 14 amino acids long. The CDR3 loop reads CASSPTAPSLEQFF. The CDR3 region has the DNA TGTGCCAGCAGCCCAACAGCGCCGAGTCTGGAGCAGTTCTTC.

The CDR3 protein is CASSQDPGTQETQYF. The DNA for the CDR3 is TGTGCCAGCAGCCAAGACCCAGGGACTCAAGAGACCCAGTACTTC. The chain uses TRBV3-1 and TRBJ2-5, with a possible D match to TRBD2 (6 bases). Trimming stripped 0 bases from V and 2 bases from J, with 10 bases between. The CDR3 covers 15 residues. Germline lookup yields CDR1 LGHDT and CDR2 YNNKEL (reference sequence).